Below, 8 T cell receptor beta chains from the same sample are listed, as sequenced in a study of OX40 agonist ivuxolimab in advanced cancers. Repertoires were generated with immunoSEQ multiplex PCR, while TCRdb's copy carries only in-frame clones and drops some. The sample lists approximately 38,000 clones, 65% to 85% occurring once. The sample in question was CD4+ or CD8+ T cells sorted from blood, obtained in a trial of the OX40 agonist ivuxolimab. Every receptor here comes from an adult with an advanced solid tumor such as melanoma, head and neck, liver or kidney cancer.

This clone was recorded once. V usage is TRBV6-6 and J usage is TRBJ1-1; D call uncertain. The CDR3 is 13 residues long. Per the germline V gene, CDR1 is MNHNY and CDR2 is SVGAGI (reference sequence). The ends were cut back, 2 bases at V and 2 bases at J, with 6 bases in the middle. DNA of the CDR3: TGTGCCAGCAGTTACCCCGATAACACTGAAGCTTTCTTT. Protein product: CASSYPDNTEAFF.

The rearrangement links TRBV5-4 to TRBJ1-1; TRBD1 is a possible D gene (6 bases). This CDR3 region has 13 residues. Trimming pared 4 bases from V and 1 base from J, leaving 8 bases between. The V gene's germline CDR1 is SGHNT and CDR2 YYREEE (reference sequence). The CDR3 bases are TGTGCCAGCAGCGCGGACAGGAACACTGAAGCTTTCTTT. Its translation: CASSADRNTEAFF.

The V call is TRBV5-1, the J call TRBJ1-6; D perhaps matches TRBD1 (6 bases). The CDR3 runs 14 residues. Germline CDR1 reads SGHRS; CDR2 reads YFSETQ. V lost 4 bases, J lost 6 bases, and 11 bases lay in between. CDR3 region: CASSNQQGNSPLHF. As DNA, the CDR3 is TGCGCCAGCAGCAACCAACAGGGTAATTCACCCCTCCACTTT. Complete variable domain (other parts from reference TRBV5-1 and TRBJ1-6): KAGVTQTPRYLIKTRGQQVTLSCSPISGHRSVSWYQQTPGQGLQFLFEYFSETQRNKGNFPGRFSGRQFSNSRSEMNVSTLELGDSALYLCASSNQQGNSPLHFGNGTRLTVT.

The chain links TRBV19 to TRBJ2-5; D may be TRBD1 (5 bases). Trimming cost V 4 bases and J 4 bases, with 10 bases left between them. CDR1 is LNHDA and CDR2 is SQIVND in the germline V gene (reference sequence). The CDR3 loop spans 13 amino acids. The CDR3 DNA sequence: TGTGCCAGTAGTAAGAGCCAGGGAGAGACCCAGTACTTC. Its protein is CASSKSQGETQYF.

CDR3 DNA: TGTGCCAGCAGCTTGGTGACAGCTAACTATGGCTACACCTTC. Residues: CASSLVTANYGYTF. V usage is TRBV5-6 and J usage is TRBJ1-2; D might be TRBD1 (5 bases). Per germline, CDR1 SGHDT and CDR2 YYEEEE. V lost 0 bases and J 0 bases, leaving 6 bases between the germline ends. This CDR3 comprises 14 residues.

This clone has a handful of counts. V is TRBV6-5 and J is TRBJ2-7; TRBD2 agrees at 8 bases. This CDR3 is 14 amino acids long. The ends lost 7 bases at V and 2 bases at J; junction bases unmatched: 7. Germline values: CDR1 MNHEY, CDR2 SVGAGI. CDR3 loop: CASTPAGVAYEQYF. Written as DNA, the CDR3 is TGTGCCAGCACTCCAGCGGGAGTGGCCTACGAGCAGTACTTC.

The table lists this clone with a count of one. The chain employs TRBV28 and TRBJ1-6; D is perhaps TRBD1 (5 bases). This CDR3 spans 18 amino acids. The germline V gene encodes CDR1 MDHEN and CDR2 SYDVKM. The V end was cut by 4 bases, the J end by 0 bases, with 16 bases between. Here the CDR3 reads CASSSGTFQGSYNSPLHF. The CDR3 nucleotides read TGTGCCAGCAGTTCCGGGACCTTCCAGGGCTCCTATAATTCACCCCTCCACTTT. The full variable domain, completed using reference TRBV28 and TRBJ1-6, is DVKVTQSSRYLVKRTGEKVFLECVQDMDHENMFWYRQDPGLGLRLIYFSYDVKMKEKGDIPEGYSVSREKKERFSLILESASTNQTSMYLCASSSGTFQGSYNSPLHFGNGTRLTVT.

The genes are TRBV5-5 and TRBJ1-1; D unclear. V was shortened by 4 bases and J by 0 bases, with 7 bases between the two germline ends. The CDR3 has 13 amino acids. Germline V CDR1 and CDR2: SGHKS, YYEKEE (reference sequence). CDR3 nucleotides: TGTGCCAGCAGCGCTCTCATGAACACTGAAGCTTTCTTT. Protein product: CASSALMNTEAFF. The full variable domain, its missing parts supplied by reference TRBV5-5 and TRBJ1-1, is DAGVTQSPTHLIKTRGQQVTLRCSPISGHKSVSWYQQVLGQGPQFIFQYYEKEERGRGNFPDRFSARQFPNYSSELNVNALLLGDSALYLCASSALMNTEAFFGQGTRLTVV.